One and the same sample provided the 7 T cell receptor beta chains below, sequenced in a study of T cells in Graves' hyperthyroidism and ophthalmopathy. The TCR beta CDR3 regions underwent amplification using RNA transcripts as the source. First-round RT-PCR of the TCR CDR3 relied on the HTBI primer set. TCRdb redid the calling of the multiplex PCR reads with MiXCR, one entry per CDR3 protein. The sample has approximately 720,000 distinct CDR3 sequences, 15% to 20% seen once. The sequenced sample consisted of blood. The receptors derive from a woman aged 50 to 65 with Graves' hyperthyroidism that later progressed to Graves' ophthalmopathy.

This clonotype was seen at least ten times. The chain recombines TRBV5-5 with TRBJ2-2; a possible D gene is TRBD1 (6 bases). Trimming removed 2 bases at V and 4 bases at J, with 15 bases between. The CDR3 is 16 residues long. Germline CDR1 SGHKS, CDR2 YYEKEE (reference sequence). As DNA, the CDR3 is TGTGCCAGCAGCTTTGATCGGACAGTGCTCACCGGGGAGCTGTTTTTT. Amino acids: CASSFDRTVLTGELFF.

The chain's CDR3 is CASSEYRNEQYF. The CDR3 nucleotides are TGCGCCAGCAGTGAATACCGCAACGAGCAGTACTTC. The chain is built from TRBV10-2 and TRBJ2-7; D gene unclear. The CDR3 extends over 12 amino acids. Germline CDR1 and CDR2: WSHSY and SAAADI. V lost 3 bases and J 5 bases, leaving 8 bases between the germline ends.

This clonotype was seen repeatedly, ten times or more. The chain employs TRBV7-9 and TRBJ1-4, with a possible D match to TRBD1 (5 bases). The germline gives CDR1 SEHNR, CDR2 FQNEAQ (reference sequence). V lost 0 bases and J lost 5, with 13 bases in between. The CDR3 is made up of 16 amino acids. The CDR3, as DNA: TGTGCCAGCAGCTTAGCTACGGGACGGAGGAATGAAAAACTGTTTTTT. It translates to CASSLATGRRNEKLFF. Filled out from reference TRBV7-9 and TRBJ1-4, the complete variable domain reads DTGVSQNPRHKITKRGQNVTFRCDPISEHNRLYWYRQTLGQGPEFLTYFQNEAQLEKSRLLSDRFSAERPKGSFSTLEIQRTEQGDSAMYLCASSLATGRRNEKLFFGSGTQLSVL.

The rearrangement links TRBV6-1 to TRBJ2-1; the match to TRBD2 covers 15 bases. The CDR3 sequence is 20 residues long. In germline, CDR1 is MNHNS, CDR2 SASEGT. V was clipped by 4 bases and J by 8 bases; unmatched bases: 18. Here the CDR3 DNA reads TGTGCCAGCAGTGTAGGACAGGGGCAGTGGACTAGCGGGGGGGCAGATGAGCAGTTCTTC. The encoded protein is CASSVGQGQWTSGGADEQFF.

There are a few counts of this clonotype. V is TRBV29-1 and J is TRBJ2-3; D possibly corresponds to TRBD1 (6 bases). Germline values: CDR1 SQVTM, CDR2 ANQGSEA. This CDR3 comprises 14 residues. Deletions cut 6 bases from V and 4 bases from J, with 17 bases between. The CDR3 coding sequence is TGCAGCGTCGCCCACAGGGTAAAGGCAGATACGCAGTATTTT. This sequence encodes CSVAHRVKADTQYF.

This clonotype was seen a handful of times. The CDR3 reads CASSTGGRNEKLFF. The DNA for the CDR3 is TGTGCCAGCAGCACAGGGGGGCGTAATGAAAAACTGTTTTTT. The chain employs TRBV7-6 and TRBJ1-4, with 8 bases lining up with TRBD1. The germline gives CDR1 SGHVS, CDR2 FNYEAQ. The V gene end was trimmed by 5 bases and the J gene end by 4 bases; junction bases not matched to a gene: 3. The CDR3 extends over 14 amino acids.

The chain carries TRBV12-3 or TRBV12-4 and TRBJ1-5; 9 bases fit TRBD1. The J segment lost 2 bases and the V segment lost 9 bases, leaving 14 bases of the junction unmatched. This CDR3 has 17 residues. CDR3 sequence (DNA): TGTGCCAGTCCCGACCCCGGGACAGGGAGCCGCAATCAGCCCCAGCATTTT. It codes for CASPDPGTGSRNQPQHF.